This T cell receptor (beta chain) comes out of a study of blood T cells in healthy people across ages. The V and J ends lost 4 bases and 6 bases respectively, with 7 bases between them. The CDR3 loop spans 12 amino acids. Germline CDR1 LGHDT, CDR2 YNNKEL (reference sequence). This clonotype occurred many times. Primers used in a second PCR of roughly 6 to 11 cycles were a sample-barcoded 5' primer and a J-beta primer mix. TCRdb recomputed calls from the 5' RACE reads with MiXCR, one row per CDR3 protein. In the table there are about 630,000 distinct CDR3 sequences, over 20% of which are singletons. The specimen sequenced was blood. This chain joins TRBV3-1 and TRBJ2-4; D possibly corresponds to TRBD2 (5 bases). The receptor comes from a man in his 70s in good health. Written as DNA, the CDR3 is TGTGCCAGCAGCCTCGAGGGAAACATTCAGTACTTC. Its protein product is CASSLEGNIQYF. Complete variable domain (other parts from reference TRBV3-1 and TRBJ2-4): DTAVSQTPKYLVTQMGNDKSIKCEQNLGHDTMYWYKQDSKKFLKIMFSYNNKELIINETVPNRFSPKSPDKAHLNLHINSLELGDSAVYFCASSLEGNIQYFGAGTRLSVL.